This T cell receptor (beta chain) was recorded in a study of blood T cells in healthy people across ages. General study points: A greater number of naive CD4+ cells and higher diversity distinguished long-lived donors from aged donors.

Notes on this clonotype: No antigen is known for it.

This CDR3 has 14 residues. Trimming cost V 3 bases and J 9 bases, with 17 bases left between them. Germline V CDR1 and CDR2: MDHEN, SYDVKM. The authors ran a second PCR of 7 to 11 cycles using a sample-barcoded 5' primer and a J-beta primer mix. In TCRdb, the 5' RACE reads were re-called with MiXCR into one record per CDR3 protein. The profile shows 500,000 to 700,000 distinct CDR3 sequences, 25% to 35% of them singletons. The chain joins TRBV28 to TRBJ1-1, with D perhaps matching TRBD1 (5 bases). The specimen was blood. The TCR comes from a woman of 80 years or more in good health. For the CDR3, the DNA is TGTGCCAGCAGTTTCAGGGCGGCTAAAGGGAAAGCTTTCTTT. This sequence encodes CASSFRAAKGKAFF.